The 21 T cell receptor beta chains below were found in one sample sequenced in a study of blood T cell repertoires in COVID-19. Here immunoSEQ multiplex PCR was the method, and the copy in TCRdb shows in-frame clones only, minus some. In the table there are about 83,000 clones, 65% to 85% of which are singletons. Source material: peripheral blood. These receptors originate from a woman of 80 years or more with acute or convalescent COVID-19.

The rearrangement uses TRBV5-1 and TRBJ1-1, with D unresolved. V lost 1 base, J lost 4 bases, and 11 bases lay in between. Germline V lookup: CDR1 SGHRS, CDR2 YFSETQ. The CDR3 loop spans 14 amino acids. The chain's CDR3 is CASSLMEVGTEAFF. The CDR3 DNA reads as TGCGCCAGCAGCTTGATGGAGGTGGGCACTGAAGCTTTCTTT.

V gene TRBV4-1 combines with J gene TRBJ2-5; 8 bases fit TRBD1. The CDR3 totals 17 residues. Germline V CDR1 and CDR2: MGHRA, YSYEKL. The trim removed 3 bases at V and 8 bases at J, leaving 17 bases unmatched. This CDR3 reads CASSHPQGAFMMSTQYF. In DNA, the CDR3 is TGCGCCAGCAGCCACCCCCAGGGGGCGTTTATGATGAGTACCCAGTACTTC.

The chain combines TRBV28 with TRBJ1-3, with unresolved D. There are 13 residues in the CDR3. Germline loops: CDR1 MDHEN, CDR2 SYDVKM. The V end was cut by 5 bases, the J end by 0 bases, with 5 bases between. CDR3 coding DNA: TGTGCCAGCAGTCTGAGCTCTGGAAACACCATATATTTT. This translates into CASSLSSGNTIYF.

The chain joins TRBV7-6 to TRBJ1-1; D ambiguous. V gave up 5 bases and J gave up 1 base, with 14 bases separating them. Germline V gene lookup returns CDR1 SGHVS and CDR2 FNYEAQ. The CDR3 is 15 residues long. The CDR3, as DNA: TGTGCCAGCAGCCCCGGGAGCCTAACGAACACTGAAGCTTTCTTT. It specifies CASSPGSLTNTEAFF.

The chain uses TRBV24-1 and TRBJ1-2, with D uncertain. This CDR3 contains 12 residues. Trimming took off 5 bases at V and 8 bases at J, with 11 bases between the two ends. Per germline, CDR1 KGHDR and CDR2 SFDVKD. Here the CDR3 reads CATSAPSGGYTF. Here the CDR3 DNA reads TGTGCCACCAGTGCCCCCTCGGGGGGCTACACCTTC.

This clone was seen a few times. The CDR3 nucleotides are TGTGCCAGTAGTCCCCAAGCGGGACTAGCGAAAGATACGCAGTATTTT. This gives the protein CASSPQAGLAKDTQYF. This rearrangement joins TRBV19 to TRBJ2-3; 10 bases align to TRBD2. The CDR3 is made up of 16 amino acids. Per germline, CDR1 LNHDA and CDR2 SQIVND (reference sequence). Trimming removed 5 bases from V and 5 bases from J; junction bases left unmatched: 10.

The chain recombines TRBV7-2 with TRBJ1-3; D possibly corresponds to TRBD1 (5 bases). Germline V gene data show CDR1 as SGHTA and CDR2 as FQGNSA. V shed 8 bases and J shed 0 bases, with 14 bases lying between them. This CDR3 is 15 amino acids long. CDR3 sequence (DNA): TGTGCCAGCGCAAATGGGGGGAGCTCTGGAAACACCATATATTTT. This encodes CASANGGSSGNTIYF.

The chain employs TRBV7-6 and TRBJ2-2; the match to TRBD2 covers 11 bases. Germline-derived CDR1 and CDR2 are SGHVS and FNYEAQ. The V and J ends lost 4 bases and 3 bases, in that order; junction bases with no gene match: 1. CDR3 length: 15 residues. The CDR3 protein is CASSSGLADTGELFF. CDR3 DNA: TGTGCCAGCAGCTCGGGACTAGCGGACACCGGGGAGCTGTTTTTT.

This rearrangement joins TRBV28 to TRBJ1-6, with D possibly being TRBD1 (5 bases). The germline V gene has CDR1 MDHEN and CDR2 SYDVKM. The CDR3 runs to 11 residues. Deletions cut 9 bases from V and 5 bases from J, with 5 bases between. For the CDR3, the DNA is TGTGCCAGGGGGCATAATTCACCCCTCCACTTT. Its protein product is CARGHNSPLHF.

This chain links TRBV27 with TRBJ1-2, with 7 bases identical to TRBD1. The V gene's germline CDR1 is MNHEY and CDR2 SMNVEV (reference sequence). V lost 5 bases to trimming and J lost 7 bases; unmatched junction nucleotides: 10. This CDR3 region has 14 residues. Written as DNA, the CDR3 is TGTGCCAGCAGTCTGACAGGGTCAGTGGGTGGCTACACCTTC. Translating it yields CASSLTGSVGGYTF.

This clone was recorded at least ten times. CDR3 sequence (DNA): TGTGCCAGTACCTACCGGACTTTTAACACTGAAGCTTTCTTT. This encodes CASTYRTFNTEAFF. J is TRBJ1-1 and V is TRBV19; D gene ambiguous. Trimming stripped 7 bases from V and 2 bases from J, with 14 bases between. This CDR3 contains 14 residues. In germline, CDR1 is LNHDA, CDR2 SQIVND (reference sequence).

V gene TRBV11-3 combines with J gene TRBJ2-3; 8 bases map to TRBD1. The length of the CDR3 is 19 residues. Germline V gene data show CDR1 as SGHNT and CDR2 as YENEEA. J was trimmed by 3 bases and V by 1 base; bases with no gene match: 15. The CDR3 nucleotides read TGTGCCAGCAGCTTAGGGCTAACGGCGCAGGGGGCACTAACAGATACGCAGTATTTT. Translation: CASSLGLTAQGALTDTQYF.

This chain connects TRBV10-3 to TRBJ2-5, with 12 bases matching TRBD1. The CDR3 length is 14 residues. Trimming removed 10 bases from V and 1 base from J; junction bases left unmatched: 4. The germline V gene has CDR1 ENHRY and CDR2 SYGVKD. Written as DNA, the CDR3 is TGTGCCACCAGGGACAGGGGGCCCCAAGAGACCCAGTACTTC. It translates to CATRDRGPQETQYF.

This clone was detected only a few times. The chain combines TRBV19 with TRBJ1-5; TRBD1 agrees at 8 bases. This CDR3 is 13 amino acids long. With 4 bases clipped from V and 6 bases from J, the junction kept 2 bases outside the gene matches. Germline CDR1 reads LNHDA; CDR2 reads SQIVND (reference sequence). CDR3 DNA: TGTGCCAGTAGTAAGGGGACAGGTCAGCCCCAGCATTTT. This codes for CASSKGTGQPQHF.

The V gene is TRBV19, the J gene TRBJ2-1; 14 bases map to TRBD2. With 6 bases clipped from V and 9 bases from J, the junction kept 7 bases outside the gene matches. The V gene's germline CDR1 is LNHDA and CDR2 SQIVND (reference sequence). The CDR3 consists of 15 residues. The CDR3 DNA sequence: TGTGCCAGTAGGCAGACTAGCGGGGGGGCGGGTGAGCAGTTCTTC. It yields the protein CASRQTSGGAGEQFF. The whole variable domain, filled in from reference TRBV19 and TRBJ2-1, reads DGGITQSPKYLFRKEGQNVTLSCEQNLNHDAMYWYRQDPGQGLRLIYYSQIVNDFQKGDIAEGYSVSREKKESFPLTVTSAQKNPTAFYLCASRQTSGGAGEQFFGPGTRLTVL.

The chain uses TRBV14 and TRBJ2-5; TRBD2 is a possible D gene (7 bases). Germline V lookup: CDR1 SGHDN, CDR2 FVKESK. The CDR3 consists of 15 residues. With 1 base removed from V and 12 bases from J, the gap between germline ends came to 21 bases. This CDR3 is CASSQAGGVSGDKYF. CDR3 bases: TGTGCCAGCAGCCAAGCGGGGGGCGTATCCGGGGATAAGTACTTC.

The J gene is TRBJ2-2, the V gene TRBV7-2; D is unclear. The germline V and J ends were trimmed by 5 bases and 5 bases, with 9 bases remaining between them. Germline loops: CDR1 SGHTA, CDR2 FQGNSA. This CDR3 comprises 13 residues. DNA of the CDR3: TGTGCCAGCAGCGAATACAGTACCGGGGAGCTGTTTTTT. Translating it yields CASSEYSTGELFF.

The chain joins TRBV5-4 to TRBJ1-6; weak D call: TRBD1 (5 bases). Germline V gene sequence: CDR1 SGHNT, CDR2 YYREEE (reference sequence). The CDR3 totals 14 residues. Trimming removed 6 bases at V and 7 bases at J, with 14 bases between. CDR3 amino acids: CASTGRGFNSPLHF. In nucleotides, the CDR3 is TGTGCCAGCACCGGGAGGGGCTTCAATTCACCCCTCCACTTT.

The CDR3 region is CASSPPGQGFTEAFF. The DNA of the CDR3 is TGTGCCAGCTCACCACCGGGACAGGGGTTCACTGAAGCTTTCTTT. The chain couples TRBV18 to TRBJ1-1, with 10 bases identical to TRBD1. The CDR3 covers 15 residues. With 0 bases clipped from V and 4 bases from J, the junction kept 2 bases outside the gene matches. The germline V gene encodes CDR1 KGHSH and CDR2 LQKENI.

The V call is TRBV13, the J call TRBJ2-2, with a possible D match to TRBD1 (6 bases). This CDR3 spans 15 amino acids. V dropped 3 bases and J dropped 6 bases, with 14 bases sitting between them. Germline lookup yields CDR1 PRHDT and CDR2 FYEKMQ (reference sequence). CDR3 in DNA: TGTGCCAGCAGCTTCGGACAGAGGTCGGCCGGGGAGCTGTTTTTT. Translation gives CASSFGQRSAGELFF.

The V gene is TRBV6-1, the J gene TRBJ1-5, with D perhaps TRBD1 (6 bases). Trimming pared 1 base from V and 7 bases from J, leaving 14 bases between. The V gene's germline CDR1 is MNHNS and CDR2 SASEGT. The CDR3 totals 15 residues. As DNA, the CDR3 is TGTGCCAGCAGTGAAGTTTGGGGGGGCGAGCAGCCCCAGCATTTT. Translated: CASSEVWGGEQPQHF.